This T cell receptor (beta chain) was identified in a study of cytomegalovirus exposure and HLA in healthy donors. Turning to the study itself: There were roughly 120 million unique TCR beta sequences, drawn from roughly 200 million T cells, in an earlier analysis.

A multiplex PCR was run with 60 Vbeta primers and 13 Jbeta primers. Sequencing used immunoSEQ multiplex PCR; TCRdb keeps in-frame clones, though not all of them. The sample carries fewer than 110,000 clones, around 83% recorded once. This clone has more than one count but fewer than ten. This clonotype was obtained from a man younger than 45 in good health and CMV-seronegative. Sequenced: PBMCs.

The DNA for the CDR3 is TGTGCCAGCAGTCTGACAGGGAGCACAGATACGCAGTATTTT. Translation gives CASSLTGSTDTQYF. V usage is TRBV28 and J usage is TRBJ2-3; 7 bases align to TRBD1. Germline V CDR1 and CDR2: MDHEN, SYDVKM. This CDR3 spans 14 amino acids. The trim removed 5 bases at V and 0 bases at J, leaving 2 bases unmatched.